The 26 T cell receptor beta chains presented below share a single source sample, sequenced in a study of beta chain features in type 1 diabetes. The isolated RNA, all of it, was reverse transcribed, so expressed TCRB transcripts were what got sequenced. Only in-frame clones appear in the TCRdb table, and some are missing; sequencing was by immunoSEQ multiplex PCR. The data show hundreds of thousands of clones, roughly 12% seen once. Material for sequencing was naive CD4+ T cells from blood. The receptor source for this set is a man aged 18 to 35 in good health.

A few counts support this clone. The rearrangement links TRBV29-1 to TRBJ2-7; 7 bases are shared with TRBD1. With 7 bases clipped from V and 6 bases from J, the junction kept 12 bases outside the gene matches. CDR3 size: 13 residues. Germline V lookup: CDR1 SQVTM, CDR2 ANQGSEA. The CDR3 region has the DNA TGCAGCGCAATAAGACAGGGTACGGGCGAGCAGTACTTC. Translation: CSAIRQGTGEQYF.

The chain is built from TRBV19 and TRBJ2-6; 13 bases agree with TRBD2. V was clipped by 9 bases and J by 3 bases; unmatched bases: 8. The CDR3 is made up of 17 amino acids. Looked up from germline, CDR1 is LNHDA and CDR2 is SQIVND (reference sequence). The CDR3 spells CASEELAGGLGANVLTF. The CDR3 bases are TGTGCCAGCGAGGAACTAGCGGGGGGGCTTGGGGCCAACGTCCTGACTTTC.

This clone has a handful of counts. The chain employs TRBV4-2 and TRBJ2-5; 8 bases agree with TRBD1. V lost 3 bases, J lost 0 bases, and 3 bases stayed unmatched. Germline V CDR1 and CDR2: LGHNA, YNFKEQ. This CDR3 region has 15 residues. The DNA of the CDR3 is TGTGCCAGCAGCCATCGGGGACAGGACCAAGAGACCCAGTACTTC. This codes for CASSHRGQDQETQYF.

This clone was detected a few times. The chain recombines TRBV7-2 with TRBJ2-7; tentative D call: TRBD2 (6 bases). Germline CDR1 is SGHTA and CDR2 is FQGNSA. V lost 5 bases and J lost 2, with 13 bases in between. CDR3 length: 14 residues. CDR3: CASSGGAGPYEQYF. The DNA for the CDR3 is TGTGCCAGCAGCGGTGGGGCGGGACCCTACGAGCAGTACTTC.

This clone was found a few times. V and J are TRBV28 and TRBJ2-5, with 11 bases identical to TRBD2. J lost 1 base, V lost 5 bases, and 6 bases had no gene match. The germline V gene has CDR1 MDHEN and CDR2 SYDVKM. CDR3 length: 16 amino acids. CDR3 sequence reads: CASSQAGTSGQETQYF. CDR3 in DNA: TGTGCCAGCAGTCAAGCCGGGACTAGCGGCCAAGAGACCCAGTACTTC.

This clone was seen only a few times. The genes are TRBV4-2 and TRBJ1-1; D perhaps matches TRBD1 (5 bases). The CDR3 spans 15 residues. V dropped 0 bases and J dropped 0 bases, with 8 bases sitting between them. Germline V lookup: CDR1 LGHNA, CDR2 YNFKEQ. The CDR3 is CASSQDGTLNTEAFF. As DNA, the CDR3 is TGTGCCAGCAGCCAAGATGGGACTCTGAACACTGAAGCTTTCTTT.

This clone was counted only a few times. The rearrangement links TRBV30 to TRBJ2-5, with unresolved D. The CDR3 runs 13 residues. Germline V gene sequence: CDR1 GTSNPN, CDR2 SVGIG (reference sequence). With 0 bases removed from V and 9 bases from J, the gap between germline ends came to 14 bases. CDR3 sequence: CAWSVREVTAQYF. The DNA for the CDR3 is TGTGCCTGGAGTGTACGCGAGGTTACGGCCCAGTACTTC.

The rearrangement links TRBV10-3 to TRBJ1-2, with TRBD1 identical over 10 bases. CDR1 is ENHRY and CDR2 is SYGVKD in the germline V gene. With 0 bases clipped from V and 0 bases from J, the junction kept 7 bases outside the gene matches. This CDR3 region has 18 residues. CDR3 loop: CAISESVGTGEPNYGYTF. The CDR3 DNA follows: TGTGCCATCAGTGAGTCGGTAGGGACAGGGGAACCTAACTATGGCTACACCTTC.

The chain is built from TRBV7-6 and TRBJ2-5; 9 nucleotides line up with TRBD1. The CDR3 sequence is 12 residues long. Germline V gene lookup returns CDR1 SGHVS and CDR2 FNYEAQ. The trim removed 5 bases at V and 7 bases at J, leaving 2 bases unmatched. The CDR3 coding sequence is TGTGCCAGCAGCGAACAGGGGGCGACCCAGTACTTC. Translation: CASSEQGATQYF. Full variable domain (outside the CDR3, taken from reference TRBV7-6 and TRBJ2-5): GAGVSQSPRYKVTKRGQDVALRCDPISGHVSLYWYRQALGQGPEFLTYFNYEAQQDKSGLPNDRFSAERPEGSISTLTIQRTEQRDSAMYRCASSEQGATQYFGPGTRLLVL.

This clone came up a few times. The chain combines TRBV7-3 with TRBJ1-2; no clear D. CDR1 is SGHTA and CDR2 is FQGTGA in the germline V gene. The germline V and J ends were trimmed by 5 bases and 7 bases, with 17 bases remaining between them. This CDR3 comprises 14 residues. CDR3: CASSPQAGASGYTF. CDR3 nucleotides: TGTGCCAGCAGCCCTCAGGCGGGTGCCAGTGGCTACACCTTC.

This clone came up a few times. This chain links TRBV7-2 with TRBJ2-1, with D perhaps matching TRBD1 (5 bases). Germline lookup yields CDR1 SGHTA and CDR2 FQGNSA. Trimming left V 10 bases short and J 2 bases short, with 18 bases between. The CDR3 loop spans 15 amino acids. CDR3 sequence: CAIPLRDRTYNEQFF. In DNA form, the CDR3 reads TGTGCCATCCCACTAAGAGACAGAACCTACAATGAGCAGTTCTTC.

This clone was detected ten times or more. This sequence joins TRBV23-1 and TRBJ2-1, with 7 bases fitting TRBD1. TRBV23-1 is flagged as an ORF with uncertain function. The CDR3 is 18 amino acids. With 0 bases clipped from V and 4 bases from J, the junction kept 12 bases outside the gene matches. CDR3 sequence (DNA): TGCGCCAGCAGTCAATCGGGCGAGGAGACAGGGAAGTACAATGAGCAGTTCTTC. Translated, it gives CASSQSGEETGKYNEQFF.

This clone was recorded once. The chain carries TRBV15 and TRBJ1-1, with D possibly TRBD1 on 5 matching bases. The germline V and J ends were trimmed by 2 bases and 7 bases, with 8 bases remaining between them. Germline CDR1 reads LNHNV; CDR2 reads YYDKDF (reference sequence). CDR3 length: 12 residues. CDR3 in amino acids: CATSRFGGEAFF. The DNA for the CDR3 is TGTGCCACCAGCAGATTCGGGGGTGAAGCTTTCTTT.

A word on this clone: In the same sample, other DNA sequences code for this CDR3. The gene calls are TRBV28 and TRBJ1-2; no definite D call. Trimming shortened V by 7 bases and J by 0 bases, and 3 bases separated the two germline ends. Germline values: CDR1 MDHEN, CDR2 SYDVKM. This CDR3 is built from 11 residues. The CDR3 loop is CASTSNYGYTF. In nucleotides, the CDR3 is TGTGCCAGCACATCTAACTATGGCTACACCTTC.

Here the CDR3 reads CASSPTGNGETQYF. In DNA form, the CDR3 reads TGTGCCAGCTCACCGACAGGGAATGGAGAGACCCAGTACTTC. This chain uses TRBV18 with TRBJ2-5; 7 bases fit TRBD1. The CDR3 is 14 amino acids. The germline V gene has CDR1 KGHSH and CDR2 LQKENI. After removal of 3 bases from V and 4 bases from J, the junction contained 5 bases not matched to a gene.

This clone was observed a few times. V and J are TRBV30 and TRBJ1-1; 9 bases match TRBD1. V lost 3 bases and J lost 4; bases outside the gene matches: 9. Germline-derived CDR1 and CDR2 are GTSNPN and SVGIG (reference sequence). CDR3 size: 15 residues. CDR3 loop: CAWRLGDRVSTEAFF. The CDR3 DNA is TGTGCCTGGAGACTAGGGGACAGGGTAAGCACTGAAGCTTTCTTT.

This clone was seen only a few times. The chain joins TRBV27 to TRBJ2-1; D might be TRBD2 (6 bases). This CDR3 spans 14 amino acids. CDR1 MNHEY and CDR2 SMNVEV come from the germline V gene (reference sequence). V lost 3 bases to trimming and J lost 2 bases, with 8 bases between them. CDR3 coding DNA: TGTGCCAGCAGTTTGGAGGGACCCTACAATGAGCAGTTCTTC. Amino acids: CASSLEGPYNEQFF.

The chain recombines TRBV19 with TRBJ1-1; D possibly corresponds to TRBD1 (5 bases). V dropped 3 bases and J dropped 5 bases, with 10 bases sitting between them. This CDR3 has 13 residues. From germline, CDR1 is LNHDA and CDR2 SQIVND (reference sequence). The CDR3 is CASSIARGTEAFF. The CDR3 nucleotides read TGTGCCAGTAGTATTGCTCGGGGGACTGAAGCTTTCTTT. Full variable domain (missing parts from reference TRBV19 and TRBJ1-1): DGGITQSPKYLFRKEGQNVTLSCEQNLNHDAMYWYRQDPGQGLRLIYYSQIVNDFQKGDIAEGYSVSREKKESFPLTVTSAQKNPTAFYLCASSIARGTEAFFGQGTRLTVV.

The chain joins TRBV28 to TRBJ2-7; TRBD2 matches at 10 bases. The CDR3 covers 14 residues. Germline V gene sequence: CDR1 MDHEN, CDR2 SYDVKM. J was trimmed by 5 bases and V by 5 bases; bases with no gene match: 6. CDR3 amino acids: CASSQPSGRNEQYF. The CDR3, as DNA: TGTGCCAGCAGTCAACCTAGCGGGAGAAACGAGCAGTACTTC.

For the CDR3, the DNA is TGTGCCTGGAGTGTAAGCGGGGGGGCCGACGGGGCCAACGTCCTGACTTTC. Translated: CAWSVSGGADGANVLTF. V gene TRBV30 combines with J gene TRBJ2-6, with 10 bases identical to TRBD2. J gave up 4 bases and V 0 bases, and 6 bases lay outside the gene matches. This CDR3 has 17 residues. CDR1 and CDR2 from the germline V gene are GTSNPN and SVGIG (reference sequence).

The chain carries TRBV18 and TRBJ1-3, with a tentative D call TRBD1 (5 bases). Trimming cost V 3 bases and J 0 bases, with 12 bases left between them. The V gene's germline CDR1 is KGHSH and CDR2 LQKENI. This CDR3 is 16 amino acids long. Here the CDR3 DNA reads TGTGCCAGCTCACCTACCACAACAGGCTCTGGAAACACCATATATTTT. It specifies CASSPTTTGSGNTIYF.

This chain uses TRBV18 with TRBJ1-1, with 7 positions matching TRBD1. Germline values: CDR1 KGHSH, CDR2 LQKENI. V lost 1 base to trimming and J lost 6 bases; unmatched junction nucleotides: 8. The CDR3 is made up of 15 amino acids. The CDR3 DNA reads TGTGCCAGCTCACCACGTGGGGGGACAGCCGCTGAAGCTTTCTTT. Its translation is CASSPRGGTAAEAFF.

This clone was counted only a few times. The genes are TRBV5-4 and TRBJ2-5; D is unclear. The V gene lost 0 bases and the J gene lost 4 bases, with 13 bases spanning the gap. Germline CDR1 and CDR2: SGHNT and YYREEE (reference sequence). The length of the CDR3 is 15 residues. The CDR3 region is CASSLDSSAGETQYF. DNA for the CDR3: TGTGCCAGCAGCTTGGACTCGAGTGCTGGAGAGACCCAGTACTTC.

This clone came up a few times. The chain recombines TRBV4-3 with TRBJ2-2; a possible D gene is TRBD2 (6 bases). CDR1 is LGHNA, CDR2 YSLEER, per germline. The V end lost 1 base, the J end lost 7 bases, and 10 bases lay between the germline ends. CDR3 length: 14 residues. Here the CDR3 reads CASSQGRGGGELFF. The CDR3 bases are TGCGCCAGCAGCCAAGGGCGGGGAGGCGGGGAGCTGTTTTTT.

This clone was seen more than once but under ten times. This chain connects TRBV6-4 to TRBJ2-1; the match to TRBD1 covers 9 bases. Germline values: CDR1 MRHNA, CDR2 SNTAGT. The J segment lost 7 bases and the V segment lost 5 bases, leaving 6 bases of the junction unmatched. The CDR3 covers 14 residues. The CDR3 sequence is CASSTGQGVNEQFF. The DNA for the CDR3 is TGTGCCAGCAGTACGGGACAGGGTGTGAATGAGCAGTTCTTC.

This chain links TRBV7-9 with TRBJ2-3; 8 nucleotides align to TRBD1. Losses at the gene ends were 4 bases for V and 2 bases for J; bases not matched to a gene: 5. CDR3 length: 15 residues. Germline-derived CDR1 and CDR2 are SEHNR and FQNEAQ (reference sequence). The CDR3 loop reads CASSSGQGYTDTQYF. CDR3 nucleotides: TGTGCCAGCAGCTCAGGACAGGGTTACACAGATACGCAGTATTTT.